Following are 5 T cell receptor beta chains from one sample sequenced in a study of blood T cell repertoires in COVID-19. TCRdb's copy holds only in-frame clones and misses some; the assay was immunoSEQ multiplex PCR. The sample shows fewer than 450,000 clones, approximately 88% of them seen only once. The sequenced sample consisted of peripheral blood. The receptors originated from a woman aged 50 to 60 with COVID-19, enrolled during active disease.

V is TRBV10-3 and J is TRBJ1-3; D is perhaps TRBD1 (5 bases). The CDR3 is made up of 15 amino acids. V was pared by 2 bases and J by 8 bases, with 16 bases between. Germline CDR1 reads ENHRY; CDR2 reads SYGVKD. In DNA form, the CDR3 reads TGTGCCATCAGTGAGGTCGGGGGGGGAACAGACACCATATATTTT. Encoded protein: CAISEVGGGTDTIYF.

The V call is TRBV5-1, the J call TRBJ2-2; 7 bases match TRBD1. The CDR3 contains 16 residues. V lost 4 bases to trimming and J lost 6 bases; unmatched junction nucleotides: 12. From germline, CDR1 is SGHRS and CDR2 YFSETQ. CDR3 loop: CASSPGTVGFAGELFF. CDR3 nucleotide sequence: TGCGCCAGCAGCCCCGGGACAGTGGGCTTCGCCGGGGAGCTGTTTTTT.

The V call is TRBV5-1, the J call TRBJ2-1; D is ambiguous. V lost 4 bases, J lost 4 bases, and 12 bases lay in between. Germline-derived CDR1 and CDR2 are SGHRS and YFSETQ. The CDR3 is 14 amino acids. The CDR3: CASSRSLTYNEQFF. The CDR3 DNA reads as TGCGCCAGCAGCCGGTCACTCACGTACAATGAGCAGTTCTTC.

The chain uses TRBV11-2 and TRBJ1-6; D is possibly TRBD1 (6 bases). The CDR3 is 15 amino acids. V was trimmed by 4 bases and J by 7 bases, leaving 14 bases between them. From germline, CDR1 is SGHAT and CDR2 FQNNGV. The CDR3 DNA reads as TGTGCCAGCAGCTCCGCAGGGACATCCAATTCACCCCTCCACTTT. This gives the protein CASSSAGTSNSPLHF.

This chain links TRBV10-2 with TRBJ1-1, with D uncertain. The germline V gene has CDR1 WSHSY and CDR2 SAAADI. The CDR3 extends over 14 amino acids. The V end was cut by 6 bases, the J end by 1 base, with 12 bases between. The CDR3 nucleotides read TGCGCCAGCAGAGATGAGAGTGGGAACACTGAAGCTTTCTTT. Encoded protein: CASRDESGNTEAFF.